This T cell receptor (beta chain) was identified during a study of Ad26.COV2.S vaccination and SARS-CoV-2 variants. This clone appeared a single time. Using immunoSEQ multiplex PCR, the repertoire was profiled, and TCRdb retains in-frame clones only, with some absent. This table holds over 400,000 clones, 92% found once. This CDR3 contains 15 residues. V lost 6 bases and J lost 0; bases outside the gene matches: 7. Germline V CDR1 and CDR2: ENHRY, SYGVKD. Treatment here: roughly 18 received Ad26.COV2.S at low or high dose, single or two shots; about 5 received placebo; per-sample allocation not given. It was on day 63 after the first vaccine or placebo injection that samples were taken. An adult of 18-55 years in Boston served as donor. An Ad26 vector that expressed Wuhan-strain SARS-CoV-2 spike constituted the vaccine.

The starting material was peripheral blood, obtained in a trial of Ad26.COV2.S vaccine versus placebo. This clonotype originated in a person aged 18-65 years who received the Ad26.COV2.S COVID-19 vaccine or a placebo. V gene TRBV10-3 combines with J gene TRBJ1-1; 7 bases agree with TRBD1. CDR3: CAISPGQKMNTEAFF. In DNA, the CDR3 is TGTGCCATCAGCCCGGGACAGAAAATGAACACTGAAGCTTTCTTT.